This T cell receptor beta chain is drawn from a study of cytomegalovirus exposure and HLA in healthy donors (dated by TCRdb to between 2016 and 2019). Concerning the study at large: An earlier analysis of several hundred of the donors reported 276 Gb of sequence data and approximately 120 million unique TCR beta sequences obtained from roughly 180 million T cells. An early release covering roughly 580 HLA-typed donors comprised about 300 gigabases of sequencing data and approximately 85 million unique TCR sequences. Among the roughly 400 genotyped donors, around 81% belonged to the genetic ancestry cluster associated with self-reported Caucasian donors. The study was designed to test whether signatures of past pathogen exposure could be identified by cataloging public T cell receptors. Using immunosequencing, the study profiled T cell repertoires from about 650 subjects and related those repertoires to cytomegalovirus serostatus. Along with the roughly 700-subject first cohort, a separate validation cohort of roughly 110 different subjects was used. High-throughput TCR immunosequencing, statistical association of individual TCRs with disease status, and machine learning were combined to predict cytomegalovirus infection status. A later analysis re-analyzed previously published TCR beta repertoires from roughly 630 donors and added high-resolution HLA genotyping to study TCR occurrence patterns. In the later analysis, no new phenotypic data were used to find candidate immune exposures; instead, reliance was placed on TCR beta sequences and their occurrence across donors. An earlier analysis of approximately 630 of the donors applied high-throughput TCR beta sequencing to assess whether each TCR beta V gene segment acted as functional or pseudogenic. Donor age, sex, ethnicity and CMV serostatus were compiled alongside the repertoire data. A later genetic analysis used genome-wide SNP genotypes for about 65% of the roughly 700 donors, treating that subset as a discovery cohort. Every discovery cohort repertoire had been produced on one sequencing platform. HLA typing included class I and class II loci at four-digit resolution. Typing coverage differed by locus: A, B, C, DRB1 and DQB1 were typed in about 620-640 donors, DQA1 in roughly 500, DPA1 in some 600, and DPB1 in 450 to 490. Four or five DR-DQ haplotypes were handled as single units for association and clustering because linkage in the cohort was strong. Across around 400 genotyped donors of the cohort, an average of about 240,000 unique TCR beta nucleotide sequences per donor were sequenced, and roughly 20% of those sequences were non-productive. The study at large found these results: In a later analysis, HLA-associated TCR beta chains were found to be more clonally expanded and to have lower generation probabilities than equally common non-associated chains. According to a later analysis, TCR association rates differed among HLA loci, with DRB1 alleles showing the most associated TCRs and HLA-C alleles showing the fewest. V-gene and J-gene trimming of TCR beta chains was associated with a missense DCLRE1C variant in a later genetic analysis, and the association was replicated in an independent cohort. According to the authors, the approach could potentially be generalized to other disease states and immunological phenotypes. In a later genetic analysis, fewer N-insertions in productive TCRs were reported among donors in an Asian-associated ancestry cluster than the roughly 700-donor mean. Immune exposure information for the cohort was limited to CMV serostatus. An earlier analysis of 587 of the donors showed that most TCR beta V segments appeared in productive rearrangements either about 87% or about 30% of the time, which broadly matched IMGT annotations. Some IMGT-functional V segments, including TRBV6-2 and TRBV6-3, could not be told apart with the 87-base-pair reads, so those segments were excluded. In a later analysis, several top co-occurrence clusters were reported to appear linked to parvovirus B19, influenza, CMV and Epstein-Barr virus. Sequencing depth was assumed to be roughly uniform across donors in the presence/absence analyses, though that assumption may not hold. In vitro tests confirmed that three of the cytomegalovirus-associated TCR beta chains recognize cytomegalovirus antigens. Because counts were too low, seventeen rarely observed V segments, including chromosome 9 orphons, were left out of the earlier analysis of a few hundred of the donors. Because some donors lacked HLA typing at each locus, the association tests relied only on the typed subset. At a false discovery rate of 0.05, a later analysis linked approximately 18,000 TCR beta sequences to specific HLA alleles. In the study, 164 TCR beta chains were listed as associated with cytomegalovirus. The cohort was sequenced for TCR beta chains only, and without alpha or paired-chain data the features that could be detected were limited. Most TCR sequences were seen in very few donors, while some public TCRs were found in many individuals. A later analysis found that most CMV-associated TCR beta chains appeared HLA-restricted, with HLA associations seemingly driven largely by CMV exposure. A further reported finding was that TCR beta sequences accurately predicted the HLA-A and HLA-B alleles for most subjects in the first cohort. When HLA alleles, especially DR and DQ, strongly co-occurred, TCR associations were difficult to assign to individual alleles. Correlated functional status among segregating V segments might be attributable to linkage disequilibrium, but an unknown experimental factor could not be ruled out. A cluster of highly shared sequence variants was judged likely to represent a technical artifact of the sequencing pipeline. In both the original and validation cohorts, the classifier was reported to diagnose cytomegalovirus status with high specificity and sensitivity.

About this clone itself: It lacks a known antigen. No much larger clone is present one base from it, and per-base qualities are unavailable.

The cohort was made up of 500 to 850 healthy bone marrow donors. At the time of sampling, every cohort member was nominally healthy, though immune exposures that went unrecorded were likely present. The donor was CMV seropositive and belonged to the group of 250 to 350 seropositive cohort members. Every donor gave a peripheral blood sample, and the peripheral blood mononuclear cells from that sample were used for TCR beta sequencing. The Qiagen DNeasy Blood Extraction Kit was used to extract genomic DNA from the blood cell samples. The CDR3 goes from the cysteine to the phenylalanine over 14 residues. CDR3 DNA only is kept here, 42 bases in frame from base 1. At the junction V is shortened by 4 bases and J by 2 bases, with 9 bases in between. The CDR1 and CDR2 encoded by the germline V gene are MGHRA and YSYEKL. Libraries were built with the immunoSEQ multiplex PCR assay. For the multiplex PCR, a mixture combining 60 forward primers for TCR Vbeta segments and 13 reverse primers for TCR Jbeta segments was used. The CDR3 region of rearranged TCR beta genes was amplified from genomic DNA with a multiplex PCR assay. The amplified TCR beta libraries were sequenced on the Illumina HiSeq System as 87-base-pair reads. On the study's bioinformatics: Across the 500 to 850 repertoires, a later analysis counted some 80 million unique TCR beta chains, roughly 11 million of which were shared by at least two donors. To remove PCR and sequencing errors, raw reads were error-corrected and collapsed into unique sequences using a nearest-neighbor algorithm that merged closely related sequences. To assign V, D and J gene segments, CDR3 sequences were aligned to IMGT reference sequences. For a sequence to be retained, at least a six-nucleotide match to both a V gene segment and a J gene segment was required. Rearrangements were called productive when the CDR3 lacked stop codons and stayed in frame with V and J; all others were non-productive. CDR3 was defined by IMGT convention, running from the second conserved V-encoded cysteine to the conserved J-encoded phenylalanine. The earlier analysis of fewer than 750 of the donors excluded sequences that lacked an unambiguous match to a single V gene segment. In an earlier analysis of roughly 600 of the donors, a V segment was called functional when productive rearrangements were above 56.7%, and segregating when the standard deviation between donors exceeded 5%. A statistical classification framework was built for diagnosing cytomegalovirus status from the catalog of TCR beta chain sequences. In a later analysis, TCR nucleotide sequences were compared against IMGT/GENE-DB human TR gene sequences so that V and J genes could be assigned. In a later analysis, CDR3 sequences and most-parsimonious VDJ recombination scenarios were assigned using the TCRdist pipeline. In a later analysis, every TCR beta chain was defined by the combination of its CDR3 amino acid sequence and its V-gene family, and reads without a unique V-gene family were dropped. To address suspected cross-contamination and a sequencing artifact, a later analysis removed a few hundred highly shared, low-generation-probability nucleotide sequences. In a later analysis, a clonal expansion index was calculated for each public chain from normalized within-repertoire ranks of inferred template counts. Generation probabilities in a later analysis came from a VDJ recombination model fitted to out-of-frame rearrangements, and those results were checked against IGoR. Hypergeometric tests were used in a later analysis to score TCR-TCR, TCR-HLA and TCR-CMV co-occurrence, with a repertoire-size bias correction applied to the TCR pairs. False discovery rates were estimated in a later analysis by permuting HLA or CMV assignments 20 times. In a later analysis, co-occurring TCRs were grouped with DBSCAN, and TCRdist sequence similarity was added when clustering was performed within HLA-allele-positive subsets. Repertoires with fewer than 30,000 or more than 120,000 public chains, plus five repertoires with anomalous nucleotide sharing, were excluded from co-occurrence clustering. The clones in this table, taken by TCRdb from immuneACCESS, are in-frame only. Not every clone is retained; where verified, under half of the shortfall comes from an unresolved V gene, and the cause of the rest is unknown. The V and J calls and clone size are taken from that table; D and trimming were inferred from the DNA. The sample table lists about 140,000 clones, about two thirds of them with a count of one. 10% of the sample lies in the top ten.

The chain couples TRBV4-1 to TRBJ1-5, with no reliable assignment of the D segment. Material: PBMCs. The receptor's source is a man younger than 40 in good health and CMV-seropositive. The CDR3 amino acid sequence is: CASSPHMGNQPQHF. In nucleotide form, the sequence is TGCGCCAGCAGCCCCCACATGGGCAATCAGCCCCAGCATTTT.